Listed below are T cell receptor beta chains from one sample, sequenced in a study of blood T cell repertoires in COVID-19. The protocol was immunoSEQ multiplex PCR, while the TCRdb copy is restricted to in-frame clones and leaves out a portion. Of roughly 180,000 clones listed, about four fifths were seen once; the top ten hold 3.5% to 4%. Sequencing used PBMCs or T cells enriched from blood (not recorded which). The receptor set was obtained from a woman aged 50 to 60 in a cohort exposed to, infected with or recovered from COVID-19 (not recorded which). Each CDR3 is given with its conserved first and last residue. Fields, in order: V gene, J gene, D gene, clone size, CDR3 DNA, CDR3 protein. D genes are given only for firm matches. Only some rows state a clone size, as once, few, many or a class for expanded clones.

v_call: TRBV30; j_call: TRBJ2-1; d_call: NA; clone_size: NA; cdr3_nt: TGTGCCGGTACCGGGGGGCGTGAGGAGCAGTTCTTC; cdr3_aa: CAGTGGREEQFF
v_call: TRBV5-6; j_call: TRBJ1-3; d_call: NA; clone_size: NA; cdr3_nt: TGTGCCAGCAGCTTGTTCCAGGGCCGATACTCTGGAAACACCATATATTTT; cdr3_aa: CASSLFQGRYSGNTIYF
v_call: TRBV30; j_call: TRBJ1-1; d_call: NA; clone_size: NA; cdr3_nt: TGTGCCGCCTTCGTAGGGGGTGAAGCTTTCTTT; cdr3_aa: CAAFVGGEAFF
v_call: TRBV7-9; j_call: TRBJ2-1; d_call: NA; clone_size: NA; cdr3_nt: TGTGCCAGCAGCTTAGGACTAGGGAGCGATGAGCAGTTCTTC; cdr3_aa: CASSLGLGSDEQFF
v_call: TRBV29-1; j_call: TRBJ2-5; d_call: TRBD2; clone_size: NA; cdr3_nt: TGCAGCGTAGAAGGACTAGCGGGAGGCACGAAGACCCAGTACTTC; cdr3_aa: CSVEGLAGGTKTQYF
v_call: TRBV5-6; j_call: TRBJ1-1; d_call: NA; clone_size: NA; cdr3_nt: TGTGCCAGCATCAGGACAGTTACGAACACTGAAGCTTTCTTT; cdr3_aa: CASIRTVTNTEAFF
v_call: TRBV7-2; j_call: TRBJ2-3; d_call: TRBD2; clone_size: NA; cdr3_nt: TGTGCCAGCAGCTTAAAAGTCCTAGCGGGGATCCCCGGAGATACGCAGTATTTT; cdr3_aa: CASSLKVLAGIPGDTQYF
v_call: TRBV29-1; j_call: TRBJ1-5; d_call: NA; clone_size: NA; cdr3_nt: TGCAGCGTTGAATGGGGAGATAGCAATCAGCCCCAGCATTTT; cdr3_aa: CSVEWGDSNQPQHF
v_call: TRBV5-6; j_call: TRBJ1-2; d_call: NA; clone_size: NA; cdr3_nt: TGTGCCAGCAGCTTGGACCGGACAGAAGATGGTGGCTACACCTTC; cdr3_aa: CASSLDRTEDGGYTF
v_call: TRBV12-3/TRBV12-4; j_call: TRBJ1-4; d_call: NA; clone_size: few; cdr3_nt: TGTGCGGTAGGACGGGGAAATGAAAAACTGTTTTTT; cdr3_aa: CAVGRGNEKLFF
v_call: TRBV2; j_call: TRBJ2-1; d_call: NA; clone_size: NA; cdr3_nt: TGTGCCAGCAGAATGGGTGGTTTGGCACCTAGCTCCTACAATGAGCAGTTCTTC; cdr3_aa: CASRMGGLAPSSYNEQFF
v_call: TRBV29-1; j_call: TRBJ2-2; d_call: NA; clone_size: NA; cdr3_nt: TGCAGCGTTGAGATTGGGCGGAACACCGGGGAGCTGTTTTTT; cdr3_aa: CSVEIGRNTGELFF
v_call: TRBV28; j_call: TRBJ1-2; d_call: NA; clone_size: NA; cdr3_nt: TGTGCCAGCAGCATCGGGACTGCCGTCTATGGCTACACCTTC; cdr3_aa: CASSIGTAVYGYTF
v_call: TRBV28; j_call: TRBJ2-7; d_call: NA; clone_size: NA; cdr3_nt: TGTGCCAGCAGTAGACCACGGGAGAGAGCCTACGAGCAGTACTTC; cdr3_aa: CASSRPRERAYEQYF
v_call: TRBV10-3; j_call: TRBJ2-7; d_call: NA; clone_size: once; cdr3_nt: TGTGCCATCAGTGAGTCTGAAGCAGGGGCCTACGAGCAGTACTTC; cdr3_aa: CAISESEAGAYEQYF
v_call: TRBV7-3; j_call: TRBJ1-1; d_call: TRBD1; clone_size: NA; cdr3_nt: TGTGCCAGCAGCGTATCGACAGGGGGTGAGGCGGCTTTCTTT; cdr3_aa: CASSVSTGGEAAFF
v_call: TRBV18; j_call: TRBJ1-2; d_call: NA; clone_size: NA; cdr3_nt: TGTGCCAGCTCACCACCGGGCAGCACAAGCTATGGCTACACCTTC; cdr3_aa: CASSPPGSTSYGYTF
v_call: TRBV6-4; j_call: TRBJ2-1; d_call: TRBD1; clone_size: NA; cdr3_nt: TGTGCCAGCAGACAGAACAGGGGTAATGAGCAGTTCTTC; cdr3_aa: CASRQNRGNEQFF
v_call: TRBV19; j_call: TRBJ1-5; d_call: TRBD1; clone_size: NA; cdr3_nt: TGTGCCAGTAGTTCGACAGGGCGGCTGCATTTT; cdr3_aa: CASSSTGRLHF
v_call: TRBV6-5; j_call: TRBJ2-4; d_call: NA; clone_size: NA; cdr3_nt: TGTGCCAGCAGAACTCTCACAGGGCTCAAAAACATTCAGTACTTC; cdr3_aa: CASRTLTGLKNIQYF
v_call: TRBV11-3; j_call: TRBJ2-1; d_call: NA; clone_size: NA; cdr3_nt: TGTGCCAGCAGCTTAGTTCGGGGGGCCTCCTACAATGAGCAGTTCTTC; cdr3_aa: CASSLVRGASYNEQFF
v_call: TRBV7-2; j_call: TRBJ2-5; d_call: NA; clone_size: NA; cdr3_nt: TGTGCCAGCAGCCTGCAACTTGAGACCCAGTACTTC; cdr3_aa: CASSLQLETQYF
v_call: TRBV5-1; j_call: TRBJ2-1; d_call: NA; clone_size: NA; cdr3_nt: TGCGCCAGCAGCCCTCGCCCCGGGGATTCCAATGAGCAGTTCTTC; cdr3_aa: CASSPRPGDSNEQFF
v_call: TRBV20-1; j_call: TRBJ2-1; d_call: TRBD2; clone_size: NA; cdr3_nt: TGCAGTGCTTTGACTAGCAGTGAGCAGTTCTTC; cdr3_aa: CSALTSSEQFF
v_call: TRBV18; j_call: TRBJ2-7; d_call: TRBD1; clone_size: NA; cdr3_nt: TGTGCCAGCTCACCCTCAGAATCCGGGACAGGCTCCCACGAGCAGTACTTC; cdr3_aa: CASSPSESGTGSHEQYF
v_call: TRBV5-1; j_call: TRBJ2-3; d_call: NA; clone_size: NA; cdr3_nt: TGCGCCAGCAGCTTGGCCTTGGCGGATTTATTTAGCACAGATACGCAGTATTTT; cdr3_aa: CASSLALADLFSTDTQYF
v_call: TRBV19; j_call: TRBJ2-5; d_call: TRBD2; clone_size: NA; cdr3_nt: TGTGCCAGTAGTGTGGCGGGAGGGAAGATCGAGACCCAGTACTTC; cdr3_aa: CASSVAGGKIETQYF
v_call: TRBV19; j_call: TRBJ2-3; d_call: NA; clone_size: NA; cdr3_nt: TGTGCCAGTAGTACGCAAGGGGGTGCAGATACGCAGTATTTT; cdr3_aa: CASSTQGGADTQYF
v_call: TRBV29-1; j_call: TRBJ1-2; d_call: TRBD1; clone_size: NA; cdr3_nt: TGCAGCACCCAAACAGCACGGACAGGGGACGGCTACATCTTC; cdr3_aa: CSTQTARTGDGYIF
v_call: TRBV28; j_call: TRBJ1-4; d_call: TRBD1; clone_size: NA; cdr3_nt: TGTGCCAGCAGTCCAACAGGGGCGAATAATGAAAAACTGTTTTTT; cdr3_aa: CASSPTGANNEKLFF
v_call: TRBV2; j_call: TRBJ2-7; d_call: TRBD2; clone_size: NA; cdr3_nt: TGTGCCAGCAGCCTTGCTAGCGGGGAGCGGTACTTC; cdr3_aa: CASSLASGERYF
v_call: TRBV28; j_call: TRBJ1-2; d_call: TRBD1; clone_size: NA; cdr3_nt: TGTGCCAGCAGTAACAGGGGCCCCTATGGCTACACCTTC; cdr3_aa: CASSNRGPYGYTF
v_call: TRBV29-1; j_call: TRBJ2-2; d_call: NA; clone_size: once; cdr3_nt: TGCAGCGCCGGGGGAGGGGGAGGGACCGGGGAGCTGTTTTTT; cdr3_aa: CSAGGGGGTGELFF
v_call: TRBV29-1; j_call: TRBJ1-4; d_call: NA; clone_size: NA; cdr3_nt: TGCAGCGTCGGAGTCGCAACTAATGAAAAACTGTTTTTT; cdr3_aa: CSVGVATNEKLFF
v_call: TRBV7-9; j_call: TRBJ1-6; d_call: NA; clone_size: few; cdr3_nt: TGTGCCAGCAGCTCGAATCAGGGCCTCCCACTCCACTTT; cdr3_aa: CASSSNQGLPLHF
v_call: TRBV2; j_call: TRBJ1-1; d_call: NA; clone_size: NA; cdr3_nt: TGTGCCAGCAGCGAACAGGGTGGCACTGAAGCTTTCTTT; cdr3_aa: CASSEQGGTEAFF
v_call: TRBV5-1; j_call: TRBJ1-4; d_call: TRBD1; clone_size: NA; cdr3_nt: TGCGCCAGCAAAACAGGGGGCAATTTTGAAAAACTGTTTTTT; cdr3_aa: CASKTGGNFEKLFF
v_call: TRBV3-1/TRBV3-2; j_call: TRBJ1-5; d_call: NA; clone_size: NA; cdr3_nt: TGTGCCAGCAGCAAAAGCGGAGACGGTAGCAATCAGCCCCAGCATTTT; cdr3_aa: CASSKSGDGSNQPQHF
v_call: TRBV2; j_call: TRBJ1-1; d_call: NA; clone_size: NA; cdr3_nt: TGTGCCAGCGGAAGCCAGGACAGAGTAAACACTGAAGCTTTCTTT; cdr3_aa: CASGSQDRVNTEAFF
v_call: TRBV5-1; j_call: TRBJ2-7; d_call: NA; clone_size: NA; cdr3_nt: TGCGCCAGCAGCTCGTCACCCTCGAGCTCCTACGAGCAGTACTTC; cdr3_aa: CASSSSPSSSYEQYF
v_call: TRBV30; j_call: TRBJ1-5; d_call: NA; clone_size: NA; cdr3_nt: TGTGCCTGGAGTGGCGTTAAAGGGAGTAATCAGCCCCAGCATTTT; cdr3_aa: CAWSGVKGSNQPQHF
v_call: TRBV7-2; j_call: TRBJ1-5; d_call: NA; clone_size: NA; cdr3_nt: TGTGCCAGCAGCCCCGGAGAAGCCGGTCAGCCCCAGCATTTT; cdr3_aa: CASSPGEAGQPQHF
v_call: TRBV5-1; j_call: TRBJ2-5; d_call: NA; clone_size: NA; cdr3_nt: TGCGCCAGCAGCTTGGTTGCGGCTACACAAGAGACCCAGTACTTC; cdr3_aa: CASSLVAATQETQYF
v_call: TRBV5-1; j_call: TRBJ2-3; d_call: NA; clone_size: NA; cdr3_nt: TGCGCCAGCAGGGGCATCGATACGCAGTATTTT; cdr3_aa: CASRGIDTQYF
v_call: TRBV11-2; j_call: TRBJ2-1; d_call: TRBD2; clone_size: NA; cdr3_nt: TGTGCCAGCAGCTCCGCGGCGCTGGCGGGGGGGCTTAATGAGCAGTTCTTC; cdr3_aa: CASSSAALAGGLNEQFF
v_call: TRBV5-1; j_call: TRBJ1-1; d_call: NA; clone_size: NA; cdr3_nt: TGCGCCAGCAGCGGGGGGTCCGGGGGCACTGAAGCTTTCTTT; cdr3_aa: CASSGGSGGTEAFF
v_call: TRBV28; j_call: TRBJ2-7; d_call: TRBD1; clone_size: NA; cdr3_nt: TGTGCCAGCAAACCGACAGGGGTCCCATACGAGCAGTACTTC; cdr3_aa: CASKPTGVPYEQYF
v_call: TRBV6-1; j_call: TRBJ1-5; d_call: NA; clone_size: NA; cdr3_nt: TGTGCCAGCAGTGAACAAGGGCTAAGGGGTCAGCCCCAGCATTTT; cdr3_aa: CASSEQGLRGQPQHF
v_call: TRBV29-1; j_call: TRBJ2-7; d_call: TRBD1; clone_size: NA; cdr3_nt: TGCAGCGCCGGGACAGGGGGCCCCTTCGAGCAGTACTTC; cdr3_aa: CSAGTGGPFEQYF
v_call: TRBV19; j_call: TRBJ1-5; d_call: NA; clone_size: NA; cdr3_nt: TGTGCCAGTAGTCAGAACAGGGACAATCAGCCCCAGCATTTT; cdr3_aa: CASSQNRDNQPQHF
v_call: TRBV27; j_call: TRBJ2-7; d_call: NA; clone_size: once; cdr3_nt: TGTGCCAGCAGTTTATTTCCGGGGAATCCCTACGAGCAGTACTTC; cdr3_aa: CASSLFPGNPYEQYF
v_call: TRBV14; j_call: TRBJ2-7; d_call: NA; clone_size: few; cdr3_nt: TGTGCCAGCAGCCAAGGACCTCCGTGGGAGTCCTACGAGCAGTACTTC; cdr3_aa: CASSQGPPWESYEQYF
v_call: TRBV11-2; j_call: TRBJ1-2; d_call: NA; clone_size: NA; cdr3_nt: TGTGCCAGCAGCCTCCACCCCAGGGGTTCCAACTATGGCTACACCTTC; cdr3_aa: CASSLHPRGSNYGYTF
v_call: TRBV11-2; j_call: TRBJ1-6; d_call: TRBD1; clone_size: once; cdr3_nt: TGTGCCAGCAGCTTAACAGGGGCACCCCTCCACTTT; cdr3_aa: CASSLTGAPLHF
v_call: TRBV28; j_call: TRBJ1-6; d_call: NA; clone_size: NA; cdr3_nt: TGTGCCAGCAGTTTCCCCGGGGACGGGGGCTATAATTCACCCCTCCACTTT; cdr3_aa: CASSFPGDGGYNSPLHF
v_call: TRBV14; j_call: TRBJ2-1; d_call: NA; clone_size: NA; cdr3_nt: TGTGCCAGCAGTCACCGGCGGGGGGACAGAAGTGACCCTGAGCAGTTCTTC; cdr3_aa: CASSHRRGDRSDPEQFF
v_call: TRBV4-2; j_call: TRBJ1-1; d_call: NA; clone_size: once; cdr3_nt: TGTGCCAGCAGCGTTCACAGGAACACTGAAGCTTTCTTT; cdr3_aa: CASSVHRNTEAFF
v_call: TRBV7-9; j_call: TRBJ2-5; d_call: NA; clone_size: NA; cdr3_nt: TGTGCCAGCAGCTTATCGGAGAAACAAGAGACCCAGTACTTC; cdr3_aa: CASSLSEKQETQYF